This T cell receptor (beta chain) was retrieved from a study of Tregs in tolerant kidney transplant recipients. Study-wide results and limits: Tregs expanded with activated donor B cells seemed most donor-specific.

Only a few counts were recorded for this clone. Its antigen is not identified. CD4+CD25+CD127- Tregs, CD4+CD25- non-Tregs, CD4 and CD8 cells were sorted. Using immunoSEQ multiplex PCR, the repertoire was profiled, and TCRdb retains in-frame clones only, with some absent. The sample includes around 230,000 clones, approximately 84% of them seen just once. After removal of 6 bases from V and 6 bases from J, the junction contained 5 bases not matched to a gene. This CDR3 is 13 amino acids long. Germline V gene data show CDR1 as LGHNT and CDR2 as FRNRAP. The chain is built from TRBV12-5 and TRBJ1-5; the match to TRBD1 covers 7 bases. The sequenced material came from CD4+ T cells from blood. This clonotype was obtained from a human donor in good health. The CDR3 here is CASGRDSLQPQHF. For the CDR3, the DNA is TGTGCTAGTGGCCGGGACAGTCTTCAGCCCCAGCATTTT. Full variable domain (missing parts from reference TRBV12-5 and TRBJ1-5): DARVTQTPRHKVTEMGQEVTMRCQPILGHNTVFWYRQTMMQGLELLAYFRNRAPLDDSGMPKDRFSAEMPDATLATLKIQPSEPRDSAVYFCASGRDSLQPQHFGDGTRLSIL.